The T cell receptor beta chain described here comes from a study of CD8 T cells in ankylosing spondylitis. A quantitative 5'-RACE method, one with molecular barcodes, was used to make TCR beta libraries. TCRdb redid the calling of the 5' RACE reads with MiXCR, one entry per CDR3 protein. The sample lists some 700,000 distinct CDR3 sequences; under 20% were seen once. Turning to this clonotype: Its specificity is unknown.

Overall study results and limits: Peripheral blood held disease-linked clones only at relatively low frequency, and these were CD8+. The clones that were linked to disease were reported to be significantly enriched in matched synovial fluid samples from ankylosing spondylitis patients. In the blood and synovial fluid of reactive arthritis, some motif variants had been previously reported. There was a TCR beta motif, made of eight highly homologous variants, that appeared characteristic of ankylosing spondylitis blood.

Germline values: CDR1 LNHNV, CDR2 YYDKDF (reference sequence). V lost 3 bases to trimming and J lost 4 bases; unmatched junction nucleotides: 8. The CDR3 is made up of 17 amino acids. Sequenced: blood, either unsorted or a sorted T cell fraction (not recorded which). The clonotype originates from a male donor with ankylosing spondylitis. This chain connects TRBV15 to TRBJ2-7; 14 bases map to TRBD2. The CDR3 bases are TGTGCCACCAGCAGGGGGGGGACTAGCGGGAGTGTGTACGAGCAGTACTTC. Residues: CATSRGGTSGSVYEQYF.